This entry features one T cell receptor beta chain sequence. Antigen: not known. The CDR3 loop spans 11 amino acids. V shed 5 bases and J shed 2 bases, with 3 bases lying between them. The table came from immunoSEQ multiplex PCR; TCRdb's copy has only in-frame clones and leaves some out. Among approximately 190,000 clones listed, around 92% were seen once. The data were taken from a study of T cell responses to AZD1222 COVID-19 vaccine. Findings and limits, study-wide: Repertoires were sampled only after the peak T cell response.

The origin of this receptor is an adult in good health. The V call is TRBV12-3 or TRBV12-4, the J call TRBJ2-5; the D is unclear. The sample consisted of peripheral blood, taken on day 0 of AZD1222 vaccination. The CDR3 DNA follows: TGTGCCAGCAGTCATCAAGAGACCCAGTACTTC. Translated: CASSHQETQYF.